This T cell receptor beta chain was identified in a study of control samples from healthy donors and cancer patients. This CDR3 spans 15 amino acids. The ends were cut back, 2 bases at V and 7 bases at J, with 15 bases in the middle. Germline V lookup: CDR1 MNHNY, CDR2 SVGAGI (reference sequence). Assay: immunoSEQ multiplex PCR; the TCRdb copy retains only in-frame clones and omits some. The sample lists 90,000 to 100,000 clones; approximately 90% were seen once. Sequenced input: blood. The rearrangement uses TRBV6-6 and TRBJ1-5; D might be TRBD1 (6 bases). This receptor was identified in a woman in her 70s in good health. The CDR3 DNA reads TGTGCCAGCAGTTACGGCAGGGGAGAGGAGCAGCCCCAGCATTTT. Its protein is CASSYGRGEEQPQHF.